Listed here are 24 T cell receptor beta chains from one sample, sequenced in a study of CD8 T cells in ankylosing spondylitis. TCRdb recomputed calls from the 5' RACE reads with MiXCR, one row per CDR3 protein. The sample lists roughly 97,000 distinct CDR3 sequences; about 8% were seen once. The specimen was blood, either unsorted or a sorted T cell fraction (not recorded which). These TCRs come from a male donor with ankylosing spondylitis or in good health (not recorded which).

This clonotype was picked up many times. The DNA for the CDR3 is TGCAGTGCTAGAGATGGGTCCGCCCTCGGCAGCTCCTATAATTCACCCCTCCACTTT. Its translation: CSARDGSALGSSYNSPLHF. This rearrangement joins TRBV20-1 to TRBJ1-6; unclear D gene. Between the trimmed V and J ends, which lost 0 bases and 0 bases, there was a span of 18 bases. CDR3 size: 19 residues. CDR1 DFQATT and CDR2 SNEGSKA come from the germline V gene (reference sequence).

In its sample, this clonotype was seen many times. This chain uses TRBV6-2 or TRBV6-3 with TRBJ2-4, with D hard to call. The CDR3 spans 10 residues. Germline CDR1 reads MNHEY; CDR2 reads SVGEGT. V dropped 6 bases and J dropped 7 bases, with 4 bases sitting between them. The CDR3 DNA reads TGTGCCAGCAGCGGTAACATTCAGTACTTC. This gives the protein CASSGNIQYF.

In this sample, this clonotype turned up many times. The chain joins TRBV7-2 to TRBJ2-5, with no clear D. Germline assignment: CDR1 SGHTA and CDR2 FQGNSA. The CDR3 is 11 residues long. Trimming stripped 6 bases from V and 2 bases from J, with 4 bases between. The CDR3 coding sequence is TGTGCCAGCAGTTATCAAGAGACCCAGTACTTC. This translates into CASSYQETQYF. The whole variable domain, remainder taken from reference TRBV7-2 and TRBJ2-5, is GAGVSQSPSNKVTEKGKDVELRCDPISGHTALYWYRQSLGQGLEFLIYFQGNSAPDKSGLPSDRFSAERTGGSVSTLTIQRTQQEDSAVYLCASSYQETQYFGPGTRLLVL.

V gene TRBV18 combines with J gene TRBJ1-5; unclear D gene. Germline V gene lookup returns CDR1 KGHSH and CDR2 LQKENI. CDR3 length: 15 residues. V dropped 2 bases and J dropped 7 bases, with 15 bases sitting between them. Here the CDR3 DNA reads TGTGCCAGCTCACCAAACCGGGCGGGAATCCAGCCCCAGCATTTT. Its translation: CASSPNRAGIQPQHF.

This clonotype was observed at least ten times. The chain links TRBV20-1 to TRBJ2-7; possible D gene TRBD2, 5 bases. The CDR3 covers 13 residues. From germline, CDR1 is DFQATT and CDR2 SNEGSKA (reference sequence). The germline V and J ends were trimmed by 6 bases and 6 bases, with 18 bases remaining between them. In DNA form, the CDR3 reads TGCAGTGCACCCGGTGGAGGTGCCCTCGAGCAGTACTTC. Residues: CSAPGGGALEQYF.

Concerning this clonotype itself: Given a much more abundant clone one base away, this may be a read error. The J gene is TRBJ2-5, the V gene TRBV6-2 or TRBV6-3; D ambiguous. In germline, CDR1 is MNHEY, CDR2 SVGEGT. The CDR3 contains 14 residues. The CDR3 region is CASTLLTDQETRYF. CDR3 DNA sequence: TGTGCCAGCACTCTCCTAACGGACCAAGAGACCCGGTACTTC.

The chain couples TRBV20-1 to TRBJ1-1; D perhaps matches TRBD1 (5 bases). This CDR3 has 15 residues. The V end lost 3 bases, the J end lost 1 base, and 15 bases lay between the germline ends. Germline V gives CDR1 DFQATT, CDR2 SNEGSKA (reference sequence). This CDR3 reads CSASPPRGPNTEAFF. CDR3 DNA: TGCAGTGCTAGTCCCCCCCGGGGCCCGAACACTGAAGCTTTCTTT.

This clonotype was counted at least ten times. The CDR3 DNA sequence: TGTGCCAGCAGTCTCCCCCCCGGACAGGGGTCCGAGCAGTACTTC. Its protein product is CASSLPPGQGSEQYF. The V and J genes are TRBV27 and TRBJ2-7, with 9 positions matching TRBD1. The CDR3 spans 15 residues. CDR1 MNHEY and CDR2 SMNVEV come from the germline V gene (reference sequence). The V and J ends lost 5 bases and 6 bases, in that order; junction bases with no gene match: 11.

At least ten counts were recorded for this clonotype. The chain links TRBV18 to TRBJ2-7, with D perhaps matching TRBD2 (6 bases). The ends were cut back, 0 bases at V and 7 bases at J, with 13 bases in the middle. CDR3 length: 14 amino acids. Germline V gene data show CDR1 as KGHSH and CDR2 as LQKENI. CDR3: CASSPPSFLAEQYF. CDR3 bases: TGTGCCAGCTCACCACCGTCGTTTCTAGCGGAGCAGTACTTC.

This clonotype was seen at least ten times. The chain is built from TRBV3-1 and TRBJ2-1; TRBD1 matches at 8 bases. V was clipped by 4 bases and J by 8 bases; unmatched bases: 10. Germline V gives CDR1 LGHDT, CDR2 YNNKEL (reference sequence). The CDR3 has 15 amino acids. The CDR3 loop reads CASSPQGAGFDEQFF. CDR3 DNA: TGTGCCAGCAGCCCGCAGGGGGCCGGGTTTGATGAGCAGTTCTTC.

This clonotype has at least ten counts. The V call is TRBV30, the J call TRBJ2-5, with no clear D. The germline CDR1 and CDR2 sequences are GTSNPN and SVGIG (reference sequence). The CDR3 runs 11 residues. With 6 bases removed from V and 4 bases from J, the gap between germline ends came to 9 bases. CDR3 region: CACRSRETQYF. The CDR3, as DNA: TGTGCCTGCCGATCGCGAGAGACCCAGTACTTC.

This chain uses TRBV6-2 or TRBV6-3 with TRBJ1-1, with D perhaps TRBD1 (5 bases). The CDR3 runs 13 residues. Germline lookup yields CDR1 MNHEY and CDR2 SVGEGT. The ends were cut back, 7 bases at V and 4 bases at J, with 13 bases in the middle. CDR3 residues: CASTWGRLTEAFF. The CDR3 DNA reads as TGTGCCAGCACCTGGGGGAGACTCACTGAAGCTTTCTTT.

This clonotype was detected ten times or more. This chain joins TRBV4-3 and TRBJ2-1; 12 nucleotides agree with TRBD2. This CDR3 has 15 residues. V was pared by 5 bases and J by 8 bases, with 7 bases of the junction left unmatched. CDR1 and CDR2 from the germline V gene are LGHNA and YSLEER. CDR3 sequence reads: CASSIGLAGTYEQFF. The CDR3 DNA sequence: TGCGCCAGCAGCATTGGACTAGCGGGAACTTATGAGCAGTTCTTC.

In its sample, this clonotype was seen many times. The chain employs TRBV7-9 and TRBJ2-1; unclear D gene. CDR3 size: 14 residues. Germline lookup yields CDR1 SEHNR and CDR2 FQNEAQ (reference sequence). Between the trimmed V and J ends, which lost 3 bases and 7 bases, there was a span of 13 bases. The CDR3 DNA sequence: TGTGCCAGCAGCTTGGTCGGGTTAATTAATGAGCAGTTCTTC. This encodes CASSLVGLINEQFF.

This clonotype was recorded many times. The gene calls are TRBV18 and TRBJ2-6; D remains unclear. This CDR3 is built from 13 residues. In germline, CDR1 is KGHSH, CDR2 LQKENI. V was cut by 3 bases and J by 0 bases, with 0 bases left in between. CDR3 protein: CASSPSGANVLTF. CDR3 DNA sequence: TGTGCCAGCTCACCCTCTGGGGCCAACGTCCTGACTTTC.

The rearrangement joins TRBV7-2 to TRBJ1-6; TRBD1 agrees at 11 bases. V gave up 5 bases and J gave up 10 bases; unmatched junction bases: 10. The CDR3 is 16 residues long. Looked up from germline, CDR1 is SGHTA and CDR2 is FQGNSA. The chain's CDR3 is CASSPAGTGGRSPLHF. The CDR3 bases are TGTGCCAGCAGCCCGGCCGGGACAGGGGGACGCTCACCCCTCCACTTT.

Many counts were recorded for this clonotype. This chain joins TRBV13 and TRBJ2-7; 9 bases line up with TRBD1. Germline CDR1 reads PRHDT; CDR2 reads FYEKMQ (reference sequence). The ends lost 5 bases at V and 4 bases at J; junction bases unmatched: 12. The CDR3 contains 16 residues. The CDR3 here is CASSPPGQGFSYEQYF. In DNA, the CDR3 is TGTGCCAGCAGCCCCCCGGGACAGGGATTTTCATACGAGCAGTACTTC.

The V gene is TRBV5-1, the J gene TRBJ1-3; D remains ambiguous. Between the trimmed V and J ends, which lost 4 bases and 0 bases, there was a span of 14 bases. The CDR3 sequence is 16 residues long. Germline CDR1 reads SGHRS; CDR2 reads YFSETQ. The CDR3 sequence: CASSPGGSNSGNTIYF. The CDR3 nucleotides are TGCGCCAGCAGCCCGGGCGGGTCCAACTCTGGAAACACCATATATTTT.

This clonotype was seen many times. The V and J genes are TRBV7-3 and TRBJ2-3; the D gene could be TRBD1 or TRBD2 (6 bases each). The CDR3 is 15 residues long. Germline V gives CDR1 SGHTA, CDR2 FQGTGA. The V end was cut by 2 bases, the J end by 3 bases, with 12 bases between. CDR3 nucleotide sequence: TGTGCCAGCAGCTTATCGGGGGCGAGGACAGATACGCAGTATTTT. Amino acids: CASSLSGARTDTQYF.

This clonotype was recorded many times. This chain joins TRBV5-8 and TRBJ2-3; 10 bases match TRBD1. Germline V gives CDR1 SGHTS, CDR2 YDEGEE. The junction had 5 bases not matched to a gene; V was cut back by 4 bases and J by 6 bases. CDR3 size: 14 residues. CDR3 loop: CASSIRQGADTQYF. CDR3 nucleotide sequence: TGTGCCAGCAGCATTCGACAGGGGGCTGATACGCAGTATTTT.

This clonotype was detected ten times or more. V usage is TRBV10-3 and J usage is TRBJ1-4; no clear D. The V and J ends lost 0 bases and 6 bases respectively, with 11 bases between them. The germline gives CDR1 ENHRY, CDR2 SYGVKD. CDR3 size: 15 residues. CDR3 sequence reads: CAISESEGWDEKLFF. In DNA form, the CDR3 reads TGTGCCATCAGTGAGTCTGAGGGCTGGGATGAAAAACTGTTTTTT.

The table lists this clonotype with many counts. The chain uses TRBV19 and TRBJ2-1; D unclear. The CDR3 is 15 amino acids. CDR1 is LNHDA, CDR2 SQIVND, per germline (reference sequence). V shed 0 bases and J shed 7 bases, with 13 bases lying between them. CDR3 nucleotide sequence: TGTGCCAGTAGTATAGATCTGTATCAAAAGAATGAGCAGTTCTTC. Protein product: CASSIDLYQKNEQFF. The whole variable domain, remainder taken from reference TRBV19 and TRBJ2-1, is DGGITQSPKYLFRKEGQNVTLSCEQNLNHDAMYWYRQDPGQGLRLIYYSQIVNDFQKGDIAEGYSVSREKKESFPLTVTSAQKNPTAFYLCASSIDLYQKNEQFFGPGTRLTVL.

This clonotype was detected ten times or more. J is TRBJ2-2 and V is TRBV5-5, with a weak D call TRBD2 (6 bases). The CDR3 spans 15 residues. V was cut by 6 bases and J by 4 bases, with 16 bases left in between. From germline, CDR1 is SGHKS and CDR2 YYEKEE (reference sequence). The CDR3 protein is CASTWTGSVTGELFF. CDR3 DNA sequence: TGTGCCAGCACCTGGACCGGGAGCGTCACCGGGGAGCTGTTTTTT.

This clonotype was seen ten or more times. The V gene is TRBV20-1, the J gene TRBJ2-5; perhaps TRBD1 as D (6 bases). This CDR3 contains 13 residues. Germline CDR1 reads DFQATT; CDR2 reads SNEGSKA (reference sequence). Trimming left V 6 bases short and J 1 base short, with 12 bases between. The CDR3 region is CSATGQIQETQYF. CDR3 DNA: TGCAGTGCCACAGGACAGATCCAAGAGACCCAGTACTTC.